Below are 4 T cell receptor beta chains sequenced from a single sample in a study of early T cells in non-severe SARS-CoV-2 infection. TCRdb called the 5' RACE reads again in MiXCR, with one record for every CDR3 protein. The table has about 80,000 distinct CDR3 sequences, less than 15% seen once; the top ten hold about a sixth. The specimen comprised whole blood, sampled at baseline. The receptors derive from an adult who was a healthcare worker with PCR-confirmed SARS-CoV-2 infection or an uninfected control (not recorded which). The donor label of this sample is uncertain.

This chain joins TRBV28 and TRBJ1-6, with D hard to call. The CDR3 runs 13 residues. V gave up 8 bases and J gave up 7 bases, with 12 bases separating them. CDR1 and CDR2 from the germline V gene are MDHEN and SYDVKM. CDR3 loop: CASVRIRNSPLHF. DNA of the CDR3: TGTGCCAGCGTCCGGATCCGAAATTCACCCCTCCACTTT.

This clonotype was found a few times. Compared with germline, one end of the junction differs, possibly owing to a read error. The V and J genes are TRBV6-2 or TRBV6-3 and TRBJ1-2, with 8 positions matching TRBD1. The germline CDR1 and CDR2 sequences are MNHEY and SVGEGT. The CDR3 covers 14 residues. This CDR3 reads CAISRRGLNYGYTF. CDR3 DNA: TGTGCCATCAGTCGCAGGGGGCTCAACTATGGCTACACCTTC.

This clonotype was seen a handful of times. This chain joins TRBV20-1 and TRBJ2-7, with 8 bases fitting TRBD1. The CDR3 length is 15 residues. After removal of 6 bases from V and 5 bases from J, the junction contained 15 bases not matched to a gene. From germline, CDR1 is DFQATT and CDR2 SNEGSKA (reference sequence). The CDR3 here is CSAKERTGPGNEQYF. In DNA form, the CDR3 reads TGCAGTGCCAAAGAAAGGACAGGGCCAGGTAACGAGCAGTACTTC.

This clonotype showed up many times. The V call is TRBV7-8, the J call TRBJ1-3; D gene uncertain. Trimming left V 1 base short and J 4 bases short, with 11 bases between. This CDR3 spans 15 amino acids. From germline, CDR1 is SGHVS and CDR2 FQNEAQ. The CDR3 sequence: CASSLGRRRGNTIYF. CDR3 nucleotides: TGTGCCAGCAGCTTAGGTAGACGGCGCGGAAACACCATATATTTT.